A single T cell receptor beta chain is shown here with its context. Its antigen specificity is not known. One base away there is no much larger clone; base qualities are not given. The immunoSEQ Assay, a bias-controlled multiplex PCR, was used to amplify TCRbeta CDR3 regions from genomic DNA. On the authors' methods: The number of nucleated cells in each sample was estimated from the amplification of reference gene primers within the assay. To quantify the absolute abundance of each unique TCRbeta CDR3 rearrangement, sequence reads were collapsed and filtered. For each sample, productive Simpson clonality was calculated as the square root of Simpson's diversity index across productive rearrangements. TCRdb retrieved this table from immuneACCESS and kept in-frame rearrangements only. Not all clones are present; in checked studies, unresolved V genes account for under half, and no reason is known for the remainder. That table supplies the V and J calls and clone size; D and trimming were determined from the DNA. The sample contains some 320,000 clones, approximately 85% of them found a single time. The ten largest clones represent just over 7% of the sample.

The record originates from a study of blood T cell repertoires in COVID-19 (dated by TCRdb to 2019 to 2021). For the wider study: Samples from collaborators originated in the United States, Italy and Spain and spanned both the acute and convalescent phases of COVID-19. The dataset comprised deeply sampled blood TCRbeta repertoires from subjects exposed to, actively infected with, or recovered from COVID-19. A freely available public database, intended as a resource for researchers studying the immune response to SARS-CoV-2, is where the repertoires were released. Sample metadata almost always included a de-identified subject ID, COVID-19 status, age in years and sex. The material from the prospective study consisted of cDNA or gDNA derived from T cells, B-cell-depleted T cells, or PBMCs. The samples were drawn from two sources: the first 160 participants of the ongoing ImmuneRACE study, and fewer than 1,500 subjects contributed by 6 global collaborators. HLA class I and class II types, where available, came from metadata supplied by the sample provider rather than from assay-based typing. Broader findings and caveats from the paper: Clinical and demographic metadata were provided uncurated, with the amount varying by source and participant.

Whole blood was collected in K2EDTA tubes by collaborating institutions according to the institutions' own protocols. For TCRbeta analysis, collaborators shipped samples as frozen whole blood, isolated PBMCs, or DNA extracted from either of those sample types. Sequenced material: peripheral blood. The source is a human donor in a cohort sampled during active COVID-19.

The DNA reads as follows: TGTGCCAGCAGCGTGTTTTCGCCAGGACAGGGGAATGTAGGCAATGAGCAGTTCTTC. The resulting protein is CASSVFSPGQGNVGNEQFF. The chain is assembled from TRBV9 and TRBJ2-1, and 9 bases in between align with TRBD1. V and J are trimmed by 2 bases and 6 bases, and the gene matches miss 18 bases of the junction. For CDR1 and CDR2, the germline V gene lists SGDLS and YYNGEE. The CDR3 numbers 19 residues from cysteine through phenylalanine. CDR3 DNA is the only sequence kept; it has 57 bases, read in frame from the first base.